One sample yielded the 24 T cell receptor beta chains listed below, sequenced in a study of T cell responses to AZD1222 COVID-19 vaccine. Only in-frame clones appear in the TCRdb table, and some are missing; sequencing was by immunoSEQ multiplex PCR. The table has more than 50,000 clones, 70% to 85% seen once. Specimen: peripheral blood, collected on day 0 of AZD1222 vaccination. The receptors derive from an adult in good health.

As DNA, the CDR3 is TGTGCCAGCAGTCTTGAGGGAAGGACTGAAGCTTTCTTT. Its protein product is CASSLEGRTEAFF. The rearrangement links TRBV12-3 or TRBV12-4 to TRBJ1-1; D ambiguous. The V end lost 5 bases, the J end lost 5 bases, and 12 bases lay between the germline ends. The CDR3 sequence is 13 residues long.

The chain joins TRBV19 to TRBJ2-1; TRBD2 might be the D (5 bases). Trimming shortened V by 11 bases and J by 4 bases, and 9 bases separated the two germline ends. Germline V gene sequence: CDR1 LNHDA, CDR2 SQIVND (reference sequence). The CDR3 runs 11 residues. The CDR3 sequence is CAGGGYNEQFF. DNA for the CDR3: TGTGCCGGAGGAGGTTACAATGAGCAGTTCTTC.

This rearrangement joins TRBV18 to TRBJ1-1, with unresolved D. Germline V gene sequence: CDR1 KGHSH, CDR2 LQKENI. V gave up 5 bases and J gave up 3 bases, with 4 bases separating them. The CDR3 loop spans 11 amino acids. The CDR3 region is CASSADTEAFF. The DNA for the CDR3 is TGTGCCAGCTCAGCAGACACTGAAGCTTTCTTT.

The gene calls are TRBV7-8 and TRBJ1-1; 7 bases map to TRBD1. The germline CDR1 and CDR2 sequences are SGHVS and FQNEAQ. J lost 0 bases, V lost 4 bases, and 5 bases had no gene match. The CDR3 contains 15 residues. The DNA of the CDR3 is TGTGCCAGCAGCTCCCGGACAGGTTTGAACACTGAAGCTTTCTTT. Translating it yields CASSSRTGLNTEAFF. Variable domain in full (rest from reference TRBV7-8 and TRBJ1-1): GAGVSQSPRYKVAKRGQDVALRCDPISGHVSLFWYQQALGQGPEFLTYFQNEAQLDKSGLPSDRFFAERPEGSVSTLKIQRTQQEDSAVYLCASSSRTGLNTEAFFGQGTRLTVV.

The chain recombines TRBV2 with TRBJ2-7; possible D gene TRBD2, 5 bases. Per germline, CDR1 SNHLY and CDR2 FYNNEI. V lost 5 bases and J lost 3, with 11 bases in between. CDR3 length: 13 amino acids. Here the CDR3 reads CASSSAGGYEQYF. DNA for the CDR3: TGTGCCAGCAGTAGTGCAGGAGGCTACGAGCAGTACTTC.

The CDR3 DNA is TGCAGCGTTCCAAGGACTAGCGGTTATTACAATGAGCAGTTCTTC. Its protein product is CSVPRTSGYYNEQFF. The rearrangement links TRBV29-1 to TRBJ2-1, with TRBD2 matching over 10 bases. Looked up from germline, CDR1 is SQVTM and CDR2 is ANQGSEA. The CDR3 contains 15 residues. V was clipped by 5 bases and J by 4 bases; unmatched bases: 8.

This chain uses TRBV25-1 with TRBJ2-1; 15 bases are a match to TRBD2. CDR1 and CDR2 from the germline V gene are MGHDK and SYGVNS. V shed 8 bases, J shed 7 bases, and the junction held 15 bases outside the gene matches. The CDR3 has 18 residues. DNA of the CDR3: TGTGCCAGCGGTAGGTTCGGACTAGCGGGAGGGCCGCGAAATGAGCAGTTCTTC. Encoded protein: CASGRFGLAGGPRNEQFF. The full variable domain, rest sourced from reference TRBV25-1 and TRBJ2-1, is EADIYQTPRYLVIGTGKKITLECSQTMGHDKMYWYQQDPGMELHLIHYSYGVNSTEKGDLSSESTVSRIRTEHFPLTLESARPSHTSQYLCASGRFGLAGGPRNEQFFGPGTRLTVL.

As DNA, the CDR3 is TGTGCCACCGGTTTCAGGATCGGCAATCAGCCCCAGCATTTT. This gives the protein CATGFRIGNQPQHF. V gene TRBV10-3 combines with J gene TRBJ1-5; D remains ambiguous. The V and J ends lost 10 bases and 2 bases respectively, with 15 bases between them. The CDR3 length is 14 residues. Per germline, CDR1 ENHRY and CDR2 SYGVKD.

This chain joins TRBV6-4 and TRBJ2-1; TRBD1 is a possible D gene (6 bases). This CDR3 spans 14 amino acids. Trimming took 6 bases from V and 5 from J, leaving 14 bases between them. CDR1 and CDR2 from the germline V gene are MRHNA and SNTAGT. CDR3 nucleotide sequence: TGTGCCAGCAGGGGCCAGGGGAAGAACAATGAGCAGTTCTTC. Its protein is CASRGQGKNNEQFF.

As DNA, the CDR3 is TGTGCCAGCAGTGTAGCCCGGACACAACTTCAAGAGACCCAGTACTTC. Its translation: CASSVARTQLQETQYF. This rearrangement joins TRBV25-1 to TRBJ2-5; weak D call: TRBD1 (5 bases). Germline V gives CDR1 MGHDK, CDR2 SYGVNS. V lost 4 bases to trimming and J lost 2 bases, with 17 bases between them. CDR3 size: 16 residues. Full variable domain (missing parts from reference TRBV25-1 and TRBJ2-5): EADIYQTPRYLVIGTGKKITLECSQTMGHDKMYWYQQDPGMELHLIHYSYGVNSTEKGDLSSESTVSRIRTEHFPLTLESARPSHTSQYLCASSVARTQLQETQYFGPGTRLLVL.

The CDR3 DNA sequence: TGTGCCAGCAGCGGGGGGGACCAAGAGACCCAGTACTTC. It specifies CASSGGDQETQYF. The chain is built from TRBV7-8 and TRBJ2-5; 7 nucleotides agree with TRBD2. Looked up from germline, CDR1 is SGHVS and CDR2 is FQNEAQ. V was clipped by 5 bases and J by 0 bases; unmatched bases: 0. The CDR3 has 13 amino acids.

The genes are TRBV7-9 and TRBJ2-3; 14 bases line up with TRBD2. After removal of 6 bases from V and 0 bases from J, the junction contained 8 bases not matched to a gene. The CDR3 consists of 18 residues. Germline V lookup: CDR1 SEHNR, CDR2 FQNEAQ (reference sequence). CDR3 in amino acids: CASRSGTSGRVSTDTQYF. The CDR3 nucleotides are TGTGCCAGCAGGTCCGGGACTAGCGGGAGAGTTAGCACAGATACGCAGTATTTT. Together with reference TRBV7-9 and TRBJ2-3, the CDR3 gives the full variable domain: DTGVSQNPRHKITKRGQNVTFRCDPISEHNRLYWYRQTLGQGPEFLTYFQNEAQLEKSRLLSDRFSAERPKGSFSTLEIQRTEQGDSAMYLCASRSGTSGRVSTDTQYFGPGTRLTVL.

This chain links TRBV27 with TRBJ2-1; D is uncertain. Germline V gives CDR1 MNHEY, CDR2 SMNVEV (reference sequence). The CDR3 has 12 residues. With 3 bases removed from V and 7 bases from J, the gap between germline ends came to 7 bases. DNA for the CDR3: TGTGCCAGCAGTTTTCCTGGGAATGAGCAGTTCTTC. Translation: CASSFPGNEQFF.

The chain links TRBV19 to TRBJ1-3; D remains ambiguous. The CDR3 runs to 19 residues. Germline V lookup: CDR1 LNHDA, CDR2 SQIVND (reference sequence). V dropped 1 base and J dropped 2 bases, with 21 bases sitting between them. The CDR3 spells CASSIARRSGRYPGNTIYF. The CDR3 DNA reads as TGTGCCAGTAGTATAGCCCGGAGAAGTGGCAGATACCCTGGAAACACCATATATTTT. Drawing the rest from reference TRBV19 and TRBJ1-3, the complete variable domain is DGGITQSPKYLFRKEGQNVTLSCEQNLNHDAMYWYRQDPGQGLRLIYYSQIVNDFQKGDIAEGYSVSREKKESFPLTVTSAQKNPTAFYLCASSIARRSGRYPGNTIYFGEGSWLTVV.

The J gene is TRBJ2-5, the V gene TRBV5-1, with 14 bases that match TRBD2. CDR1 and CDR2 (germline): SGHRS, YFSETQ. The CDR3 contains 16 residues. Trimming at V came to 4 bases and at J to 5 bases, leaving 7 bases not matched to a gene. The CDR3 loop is CASSPGTSGSRETQYF. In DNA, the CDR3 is TGCGCCAGCAGCCCCGGGACTAGCGGGAGTCGCGAGACCCAGTACTTC.

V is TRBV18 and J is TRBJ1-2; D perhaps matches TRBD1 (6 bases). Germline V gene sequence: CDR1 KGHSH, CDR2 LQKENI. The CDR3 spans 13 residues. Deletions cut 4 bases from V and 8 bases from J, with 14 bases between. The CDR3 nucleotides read TGTGCCAGCTCACTACAGGGTAGTACCGGCTACACCTTC. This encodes CASSLQGSTGYTF.

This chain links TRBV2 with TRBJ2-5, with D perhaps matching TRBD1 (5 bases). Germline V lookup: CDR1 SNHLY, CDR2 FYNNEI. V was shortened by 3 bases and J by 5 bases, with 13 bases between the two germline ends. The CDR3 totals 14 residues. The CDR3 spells CASSDGRAQETQYF. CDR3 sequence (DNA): TGTGCCAGCAGTGACGGCAGGGCCCAGGAGACCCAGTACTTC.

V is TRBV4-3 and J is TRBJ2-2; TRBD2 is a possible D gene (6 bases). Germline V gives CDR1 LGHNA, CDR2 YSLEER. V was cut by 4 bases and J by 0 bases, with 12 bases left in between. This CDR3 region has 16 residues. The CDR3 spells CASSPLAVTNTGELFF. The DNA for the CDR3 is TGCGCCAGCAGCCCTTTAGCGGTTACGAACACCGGGGAGCTGTTTTTT.

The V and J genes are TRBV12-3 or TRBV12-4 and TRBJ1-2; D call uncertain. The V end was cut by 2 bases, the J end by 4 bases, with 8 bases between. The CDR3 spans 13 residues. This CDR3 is CASSLRQIYGYTF. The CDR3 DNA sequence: TGTGCCAGCAGTTTAAGGCAGATCTATGGCTACACCTTC.

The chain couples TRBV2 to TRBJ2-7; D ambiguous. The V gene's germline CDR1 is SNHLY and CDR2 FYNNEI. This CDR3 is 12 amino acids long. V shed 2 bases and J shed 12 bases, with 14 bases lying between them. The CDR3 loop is CASSEMLHSRYV. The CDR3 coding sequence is TGTGCCAGCAGTGAAATGTTACATTCGAGGTACGTC.

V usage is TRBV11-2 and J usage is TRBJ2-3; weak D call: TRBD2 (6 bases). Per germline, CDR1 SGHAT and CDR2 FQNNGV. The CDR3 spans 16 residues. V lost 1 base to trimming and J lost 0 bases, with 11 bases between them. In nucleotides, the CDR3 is TGTGCCAGCAGCTTAGGGTTCGCGGGGAGCACAGATACGCAGTATTTT. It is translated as CASSLGFAGSTDTQYF.

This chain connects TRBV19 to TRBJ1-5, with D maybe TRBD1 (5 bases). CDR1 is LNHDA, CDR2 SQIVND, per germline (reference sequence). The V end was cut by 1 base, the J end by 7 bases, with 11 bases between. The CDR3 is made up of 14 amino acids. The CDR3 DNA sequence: TGTGCCAGTAGTATAGGAGGGGACTACCAGCCCCAGCATTTT. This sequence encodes CASSIGGDYQPQHF.

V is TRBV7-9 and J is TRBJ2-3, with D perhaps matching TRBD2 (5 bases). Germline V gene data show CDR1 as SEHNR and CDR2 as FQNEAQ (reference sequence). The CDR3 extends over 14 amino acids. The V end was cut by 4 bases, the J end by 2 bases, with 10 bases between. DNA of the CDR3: TGTGCCAGCAGCTCCACTAGGGACACAGATACGCAGTATTTT. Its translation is CASSSTRDTDTQYF.

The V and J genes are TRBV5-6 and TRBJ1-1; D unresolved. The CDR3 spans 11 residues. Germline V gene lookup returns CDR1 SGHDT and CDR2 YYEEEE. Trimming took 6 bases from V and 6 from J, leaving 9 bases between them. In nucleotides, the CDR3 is TGTGCCAGCATTCAGCGGGCTGAAGCTTTCTTT. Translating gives CASIQRAEAFF.